Listed here are 17 T cell receptor beta chains from one sample, sequenced in a study of blood T cell repertoires in COVID-19 (dated by TCRdb to about 2020). The protocol used for the library was the immunoSEQ multiplex PCR assay. The table comes from immuneACCESS by way of TCRdb, which keeps in-frame sequences with V and J called. Part of the clones is missing from these tables; in studies checked, under half for an unresolved V gene and the rest for unknown reasons. The sample table records 120,000 to 150,000 clones; approximately 83% of these occur just once. The top ten hold 1.5% to 2% of the sample. Sequenced input: peripheral blood. The receptor source for this set is a human donor in a cohort sampled during active COVID-19.

The sample holds one count of this clone. The chain is built from TRBV18 and TRBJ1-1; no clear D gene. The CDR3 length is 15 residues. Germline loops: CDR1 KGHSH, CDR2 LQKENI. V lost 1 base and J 2 bases, leaving 11 bases between the germline ends. CDR3 nucleotide sequence: TGTGCCAGCTCACCACTTGGGCAGGCCAACACTGAAGCTTTCTTT. Translation gives CASSPLGQANTEAFF.

The chain uses TRBV7-6 and TRBJ1-1; D ambiguous. This CDR3 has 12 residues. CDR1 and CDR2 (germline): SGHVS, FNYEAQ. V was shortened by 5 bases and J by 6 bases, with 10 bases between the two germline ends. The CDR3 nucleotides read TGTGCCAGCAGCCGAAGCGGGGCTGAAGCTTTCTTT. Translation gives CASSRSGAEAFF.

This rearrangement joins TRBV6-5 to TRBJ2-7, with 8 positions matching TRBD1. After removal of 6 bases from V and 2 bases from J, the junction contained 9 bases not matched to a gene. Germline assignment: CDR1 MNHEY and CDR2 SVGAGI. The CDR3 has 15 amino acids. The DNA for the CDR3 is TGTGCCAGCAGCCTACAAACAGGGGGTCCCTACGAGCAGTACTTC. This codes for CASSLQTGGPYEQYF.

This clone was picked up a small number of times. The chain joins TRBV14 to TRBJ2-3; D is undetermined. The CDR3 length is 15 residues. V lost 1 base and J 3 bases, leaving 11 bases between the germline ends. Germline V CDR1 and CDR2: SGHDN, FVKESK. As DNA, the CDR3 is TGTGCCAGCAGCCAAGGTGGGCCCATTACAGATACGCAGTATTTT. Translating it yields CASSQGGPITDTQYF.

The chain links TRBV7-9 to TRBJ2-1; the match to TRBD2 covers 9 bases. The CDR3 is 14 residues long. Per the germline V gene, CDR1 is SEHNR and CDR2 is FQNEAQ (reference sequence). The trim removed 10 bases at V and 9 bases at J, leaving 13 bases unmatched. This chain's CDR3 is CAILGASGNGEQFF. DNA for the CDR3: TGTGCCATCCTTGGGGCTAGCGGGAATGGTGAGCAGTTCTTC.

The V and J genes are TRBV29-1 and TRBJ2-1, with D possibly TRBD2 on 6 matching bases. Trimming left V 4 bases short and J 2 bases short, with 15 bases between. CDR1 SQVTM and CDR2 ANQGSEA come from the germline V gene. This CDR3 has 15 amino acids. Here the CDR3 DNA reads TGCAGCGTTGTGCCGGGACTCGAAACCTACAATGAGCAGTTCTTC. Translating it yields CSVVPGLETYNEQFF.

The chain carries TRBV30 and TRBJ2-5; D is possibly TRBD1 (6 bases). The CDR3 totals 13 residues. V was shortened by 8 bases and J by 5 bases, with 18 bases between the two germline ends. The germline gives CDR1 GTSNPN, CDR2 SVGIG (reference sequence). The CDR3 sequence is CAHGQGWGETQYF. CDR3 DNA sequence: TGTGCCCACGGGCAGGGGTGGGGGGAGACCCAGTACTTC.

The J gene is TRBJ2-7, the V gene TRBV7-3, with unresolved D. CDR1 and CDR2 (germline): SGHTA, FQGTGA. The CDR3 extends over 15 amino acids. V lost 2 bases and J lost 1, with 12 bases in between. The CDR3 DNA follows: TGTGCCAGCAGCTTAGCAGGCAGCAGGTCCTACGAGCAGTACTTC. It yields the protein CASSLAGSRSYEQYF.

A single count supports this clone. CDR3 DNA sequence: TGTGCCAGCAGTGAGGGGAGGGCCAAAAACATTCAGTACTTC. Encoded protein: CASSEGRAKNIQYF. The chain combines TRBV2 with TRBJ2-4; a possible D gene is TRBD2 (6 bases). Trimming cost V 3 bases and J 1 base, with 7 bases left between them. The germline V gene has CDR1 SNHLY and CDR2 FYNNEI. The CDR3 is made up of 14 amino acids.

The chain has TRBV4-3 and TRBJ2-5, with a possible D match to TRBD2 (6 bases). Trimming shortened V by 4 bases and J by 5 bases, and 17 bases separated the two germline ends. Germline CDR1 and CDR2: LGHNA and YSLEER. The CDR3 contains 15 residues. The chain's CDR3 is CASSLRDRGWETQYF. The CDR3 DNA sequence: TGCGCCAGCAGCCTGCGGGACCGGGGATGGGAGACCCAGTACTTC.

In its sample, this clone was seen once. The chain couples TRBV28 to TRBJ2-3, with a possible D match to TRBD2 (6 bases). CDR3 size: 16 residues. Germline-derived CDR1 and CDR2 are MDHEN and SYDVKM. V was pared by 5 bases and J by 1 base, with 16 bases between. The CDR3 coding sequence is TGTGCCAGCAGTCCCCGCCGGGGGTGGGGCACAGATACGCAGTATTTT. It specifies CASSPRRGWGTDTQYF.

This clone appeared once. The chain links TRBV15 to TRBJ2-7; D gene ambiguous. Germline-derived CDR1 and CDR2 are LNHNV and YYDKDF (reference sequence). V shed 1 base and J shed 3 bases, with 10 bases lying between them. CDR3 length: 14 amino acids. The CDR3 sequence is CATSRGPPDYEQYF. CDR3 DNA sequence: TGTGCCACCAGCAGAGGCCCCCCAGACTACGAGCAGTACTTC.

The rearrangement joins TRBV7-8 to TRBJ1-5; D not certain. CDR1 and CDR2 (germline): SGHVS, FQNEAQ. The length of the CDR3 is 12 residues. Trimming cost V 5 bases and J 4 bases, with 6 bases left between them. CDR3 bases: TGTGCCAGCAGCCCAACTAATCAGCCCCAGCATTTT. Encoded protein: CASSPTNQPQHF.

The chain links TRBV12-3 or TRBV12-4 to TRBJ1-1; D perhaps matches TRBD1 (6 bases). This CDR3 comprises 13 residues. Trimming stripped 5 bases from V and 3 bases from J, with 10 bases between. CDR3 amino acids: CASSRTADTEAFF. The CDR3 nucleotides read TGTGCCAGCAGTCGGACAGCGGACACTGAAGCTTTCTTT.

In its sample, this clone was seen once. The rearrangement joins TRBV5-4 to TRBJ2-3; no clear D. Germline CDR1 is SGHNT and CDR2 is YYREEE (reference sequence). CDR3 length: 12 amino acids. The V end was cut by 3 bases, the J end by 2 bases, with 4 bases between. The CDR3 bases are TGTGCCAGCAGCTCTTACACAGATACGCAGTATTTT. Its translation: CASSSYTDTQYF.

The chain is built from TRBV29-1 and TRBJ2-1; weak D call: TRBD1 (6 bases). Trimming removed 8 bases from V and 5 bases from J, with 13 bases in between. CDR1 is SQVTM and CDR2 is ANQGSEA in the germline V gene. The length of the CDR3 is 12 residues. The CDR3 here is CSRSGQNNEQFF. The CDR3 region has the DNA TGCAGCCGATCCGGACAGAACAATGAGCAGTTCTTC.

Turning to this clone: A junction boundary mismatches the germline segment, possibly from a read error. The chain recombines TRBV7-7 with TRBJ1-5, with 7 bases matching TRBD1. This CDR3 is built from 18 residues. CDR1 is SSHAT, CDR2 FNYEAQ, per germline (reference sequence). CDR3 bases: TGTGCTAGCAGCTTAGAGGAGGGAAGACAGGGCTACAATCAGCCCCAGCATTTT. This encodes CASSLEEGRQGYNQPQHF.